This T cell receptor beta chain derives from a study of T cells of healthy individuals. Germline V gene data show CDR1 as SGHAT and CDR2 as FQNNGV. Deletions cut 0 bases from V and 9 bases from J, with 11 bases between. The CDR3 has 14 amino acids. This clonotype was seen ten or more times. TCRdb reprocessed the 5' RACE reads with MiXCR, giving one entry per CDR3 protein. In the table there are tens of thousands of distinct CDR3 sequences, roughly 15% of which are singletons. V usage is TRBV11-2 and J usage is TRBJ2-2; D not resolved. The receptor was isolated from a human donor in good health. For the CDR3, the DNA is TGTGCCAGCAGCTTAGAGGTGACCTCTAGGGAGCTGTTTTTT. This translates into CASSLEVTSRELFF.